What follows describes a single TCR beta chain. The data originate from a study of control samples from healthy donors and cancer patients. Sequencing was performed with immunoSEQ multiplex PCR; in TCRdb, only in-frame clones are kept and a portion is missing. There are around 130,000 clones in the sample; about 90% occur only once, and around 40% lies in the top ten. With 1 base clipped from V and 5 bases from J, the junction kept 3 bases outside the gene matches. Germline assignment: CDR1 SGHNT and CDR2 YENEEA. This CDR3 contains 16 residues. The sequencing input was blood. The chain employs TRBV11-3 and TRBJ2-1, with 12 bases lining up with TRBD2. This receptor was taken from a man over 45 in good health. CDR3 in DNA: TGTGCCAGCAGCTTAGGACTAGCGGGGGCTCACAATGAGCAGTTCTTC. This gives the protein CASSLGLAGAHNEQFF.